The 11 T cell receptor beta chains reported below all come from one sample, sequenced in a study of identical twins. TCRdb passed the 5' RACE reads through MiXCR, listing each CDR3 protein once. The repertoire holds more than 350,000 distinct CDR3 sequences, with roughly 9% as singletons. The sample was naive T cells sorted from blood. The receptors were gathered from a woman between 45 and 65 years old in good health.

The gene calls are TRBV11-1 and TRBJ2-5, with 8 bases lining up with TRBD2. V shed 3 bases, J shed 4 bases, and the junction held 1 base outside the gene matches. Germline-derived CDR1 and CDR2 are SGHAT and FQDESV (reference sequence). The CDR3 is 13 amino acids. CDR3 DNA: TGTGCCAGCAGCTTCGCGGGAGGAGAGACCCAGTACTTC. It specifies CASSFAGGETQYF. The full variable domain, with the rest looked up from reference TRBV11-1 and TRBJ2-5, is EAEVAQSPRYKITEKSQAVAFWCDPISGHATLYWYRQILGQGPELLVQFQDESVVDDSQLPKDRFSAERLKGVDSTLKIQPAELGDSAMYLCASSFAGGETQYFGPGTRLLVL.

This clonotype has at least ten counts. The CDR3 reads CASSLASNRVGGYTF. The CDR3 nucleotides read TGTGCCAGCAGCTTGGCTTCTAACAGGGTCGGCGGCTACACCTTC. The chain has TRBV5-4 and TRBJ1-2, with a possible D match to TRBD1 (6 bases). V was shortened by 0 bases and J by 8 bases, with 17 bases between the two germline ends. This CDR3 contains 15 residues. CDR1 SGHNT and CDR2 YYREEE come from the germline V gene (reference sequence).

Only a few counts were recorded for this clonotype. CDR3 nucleotides: TGTGCCAGCAGCTTGACGGTCCGGGACTATACCTCCTACGAGCAGTACTTC. Its translation: CASSLTVRDYTSYEQYF. The chain is built from TRBV5-5 and TRBJ2-7; 7 bases are a match to TRBD2. Looked up from germline, CDR1 is SGHKS and CDR2 is YYEKEE (reference sequence). The CDR3 runs 17 residues. V shed 1 base and J 0 bases; nucleotides not matched to a gene: 10.

This clonotype was observed at least ten times. One junction end disagrees with the germline gene, perhaps due to a read error. V gene TRBV3-1 combines with J gene TRBJ1-1; D ambiguous. The germline CDR1 and CDR2 sequences are LGHDT and YNNKEL (reference sequence). The CDR3 is made up of 15 amino acids. The CDR3 here is CASSVLGRRNAEAFF. CDR3 nucleotide sequence: TGTGCCAGCAGCGTCCTAGGGCGGCGGAACGCTGAAGCTTTCTTT. Using reference TRBV3-1 and TRBJ1-1 for the parts outside the CDR3, the full variable domain is DTAVSQTPKYLVTQMGNDKSIKCEQNLGHDTMYWYKQDSKKFLKIMFSYNNKELIINETVPNRFSPKSPDKAHLNLHINSLELGDSAVYFCASSVLGRRNAEAFFGQGTRLTVV.

In its sample, this clonotype was seen many times. The chain carries TRBV24-1 and TRBJ2-7; D is uncertain. This CDR3 is 12 amino acids long. V lost 5 bases to trimming and J lost 6 bases, with 10 bases between them. CDR1 and CDR2 (germline): KGHDR, SFDVKD. CDR3 amino acids: CATSARLGEQYF. CDR3 in DNA: TGTGCCACCAGTGCGAGACTCGGCGAGCAGTACTTC.

This chain links TRBV7-9 with TRBJ2-1, with 9 bases that match TRBD1. The CDR3 has 16 residues. After removal of 4 bases from V and 2 bases from J, the junction contained 6 bases not matched to a gene. CDR1 is SEHNR, CDR2 FQNEAQ, per germline (reference sequence). The CDR3 loop is CASSYTGTGTYNEQFF. In DNA form, the CDR3 reads TGTGCCAGCAGCTATACCGGGACAGGGACCTACAATGAGCAGTTCTTC.

A few counts support this clonotype. The rearrangement links TRBV12-5 to TRBJ2-5; 7 nucleotides line up with TRBD2. J lost 4 bases, V lost 5 bases, and 10 bases had no gene match. CDR3 size: 15 residues. Germline assignment: CDR1 LGHNT and CDR2 FRNRAP. CDR3 loop: CASGTGTIGGETQYF. The CDR3 DNA follows: TGTGCTAGTGGTACCGGGACTATCGGAGGAGAGACCCAGTACTTC.

This sequence joins TRBV7-2 and TRBJ2-3; possibly TRBD2 for D (5 bases). With 4 bases removed from V and 4 bases from J, the gap between germline ends came to 15 bases. The CDR3 is made up of 15 amino acids. Germline CDR1 is SGHTA and CDR2 is FQGNSA. CDR3 in DNA: TGTGCCAGCAGCTCGCCAAGCGGAGGCCCAGATACGCAGTATTTT. This codes for CASSSPSGGPDTQYF.

This clonotype was recorded at least ten times. The chain is built from TRBV5-1 and TRBJ1-1; unclear D gene. The germline CDR1 and CDR2 sequences are SGHRS and YFSETQ. The CDR3 covers 13 residues. The germline V and J ends were trimmed by 2 bases and 2 bases, with 7 bases remaining between them. The CDR3 spells CASSFGKNTEAFF. The CDR3 DNA reads TGCGCCAGCAGCTTCGGGAAAAACACTGAAGCTTTCTTT.

The genes are TRBV20-1 and TRBJ1-6; D call uncertain. CDR1 and CDR2 from the germline V gene are DFQATT and SNEGSKA (reference sequence). V was pared by 3 bases and J by 8 bases, with 14 bases between. The CDR3 contains 14 residues. This CDR3 reads CSASDSRTYSPLHF. The CDR3 coding sequence is TGCAGTGCTAGTGATTCCCGGACCTATTCACCCCTCCACTTT.

This clonotype was counted at least ten times. This chain links TRBV12-3 or TRBV12-4 with TRBJ1-5; D possibly corresponds to TRBD1 (5 bases). This CDR3 contains 15 residues. Trimming took 3 bases from V and 6 from J, leaving 15 bases between them. This chain's CDR3 is CASSLEAGPLQPQHF. The CDR3 nucleotides read TGTGCCAGCAGTTTGGAGGCAGGGCCACTTCAGCCCCAGCATTTT.